This T cell receptor (beta chain) is drawn from a study of metastatic and nonmetastatic thyroid tumors. About the study: Thyroid patients, malignant and benign, had repertoires compared across blood and tumor or nodule tissue.

Of note for this clone: The target antigen is unknown.

In the original analysis: Clinicopathological groups differed in CDR3, with these differences serving to build a distant-metastasis classifier for papillary thyroid cancer. MiXCR was used by TCRdb to re-call the PCR reads. TCRdb, not the original authors, processed these V and J calls. The sample holds about 40,000 clones; 25% to 35% are singletons and the top ten take over 8%. None of the patients had undergone any treatment ahead of thyroid surgery. Study observations and caveats: In blood and tumor, TCR beta diversity was reportedly significantly higher in malignant thyroid tumors than in benign nodules.

V lost 6 bases, J lost 2 bases, and 8 bases stayed unmatched. Germline CDR1 reads SNHLY; CDR2 reads FYNNEI. This CDR3 has 16 amino acids. The sequence came from a male donor with papillary thyroid cancer or a benign thyroid nodule (not recorded which). Some clones in this sample may be carry-over from other donors' samples. The source material was blood. The chain carries TRBV2 and TRBJ1-5; the match to TRBD1 covers 9 bases. The DNA of the CDR3 is TGTGCCAGCAGGCTACAGGGGGCGTCGGGCAATCAGCCCCAGCATTTT. It is translated as CASRLQGASGNQPQHF.